The 27 T cell receptor beta chains below all came from one sample that was sequenced in a study of CD8 T cells in Susac syndrome. It was with random hexamers that 0.5 to 1 ug RNA was reverse transcribed. TCRdb reprocessed the immunoSEQ multiplex PCR reads with MiXCR, giving one entry per CDR3 protein. The sample gives 75,000 to 95,000 distinct CDR3 sequences, roughly 94% of which show up once; about 0.45% is in the top ten. Source material: CD8+ T cells from PBMCs. The receptor source for this set is a human donor with Susac syndrome.

J is TRBJ1-1 and V is TRBV27; D is unclear. The CDR3 contains 13 residues. Trimming left V 4 bases short and J 6 bases short, with 12 bases between. Germline CDR1 MNHEY, CDR2 SMNVEV (reference sequence). The CDR3 region has the DNA TGTGCCAGCAGTTATACGGGAACCGCTGAAGCTTTCTTT. This encodes CASSYTGTAEAFF.

CDR3: CASSLEGLTEAFF. The CDR3 DNA reads as TGTGCCAGCAGCTTGGAGGGACTCACTGAAGCTTTCTTT. The chain recombines TRBV5-6 with TRBJ1-1; a possible D gene is TRBD1 (5 bases). The CDR3 runs 13 residues. V was pared by 0 bases and J by 4 bases, with 7 bases between. In germline, CDR1 is SGHDT, CDR2 YYEEEE.

The chain is built from TRBV15 and TRBJ1-1; D is ambiguous. Germline CDR1 reads LNHNV; CDR2 reads YYDKDF (reference sequence). V lost 0 bases, J lost 5 bases, and 7 bases lay in between. The CDR3 sequence is 13 residues long. DNA of the CDR3: TGTGCCACCAGCAGAGAGAGACATACTGAAGCTTTCTTT. Protein: CATSRERHTEAFF.

This clonotype was found once. This chain uses TRBV29-1 with TRBJ2-6; 8 nucleotides agree with TRBD2. The CDR3 runs to 16 residues. CDR1 and CDR2 from the germline V gene are SQVTM and ANQGSEA. V lost 7 bases to trimming and J lost 0 bases; unmatched junction nucleotides: 8. CDR3: CSARVSGASGANVLTF. CDR3 nucleotides: TGCAGCGCAAGAGTTAGCGGGGCCTCTGGGGCCAACGTCCTGACTTTC.

V is TRBV13 and J is TRBJ2-7, with TRBD1 matching 7 bases. Germline V gene sequence: CDR1 PRHDT, CDR2 FYEKMQ (reference sequence). V lost 4 bases to trimming and J lost 3 bases; unmatched junction nucleotides: 3. The CDR3 contains 13 residues. CDR3: CASSSGQFYEQYF. DNA of the CDR3: TGTGCCAGCAGCTCGGGACAGTTCTACGAGCAGTACTTC.

The chain joins TRBV7-9 to TRBJ2-2; D is unresolved. CDR1 SEHNR and CDR2 FQNEAQ come from the germline V gene (reference sequence). This CDR3 contains 11 residues. The V end was cut by 5 bases, the J end by 6 bases, with 4 bases between. CDR3 protein: CASSPSGELFF. The CDR3 DNA follows: TGTGCCAGCAGCCCCTCCGGGGAGCTGTTTTTT.

There are a few counts of this clonotype. The V call is TRBV29-1, the J call TRBJ2-7; 9 nucleotides agree with TRBD1. CDR1 is SQVTM, CDR2 ANQGSEA, per germline. The CDR3 runs to 15 residues. V was pared by 1 base and J by 0 bases, with 4 bases of the junction left unmatched. CDR3 DNA sequence: TGCAGCGTTGAAGTCGGGACAGGGACCTCCTACGAGCAGTACTTC. Its translation: CSVEVGTGTSYEQYF.

This chain links TRBV29-1 with TRBJ2-1; the match to TRBD2 covers 7 bases. There are 13 residues in the CDR3. Germline assignment: CDR1 SQVTM and CDR2 ANQGSEA. The junction had 5 bases not matched to a gene; V was cut back by 7 bases and J by 2 bases. In DNA, the CDR3 is TGCAGCGAGGGAGGGTTGGCCTACAATGAGCAGTTCTTC. Protein: CSEGGLAYNEQFF.

This clonotype was counted a single time. The chain combines TRBV20-1 with TRBJ2-7; 13 bases line up with TRBD2. This CDR3 region has 13 residues. V was pared by 7 bases and J by 3 bases, with 3 bases of the junction left unmatched. Germline V lookup: CDR1 DFQATT, CDR2 SNEGSKA (reference sequence). The CDR3 coding sequence is TGCAGTGAGGGACTAGCGGGAAGCTACGAGCAGTACTTC. It encodes CSEGLAGSYEQYF.

V usage is TRBV5-6 and J usage is TRBJ1-2; D remains unclear. V dropped 0 bases and J dropped 2 bases, with 8 bases sitting between them. This CDR3 region has 14 residues. Per germline, CDR1 SGHDT and CDR2 YYEEEE. The CDR3 region has the DNA TGTGCCAGCAGCTTGGTTTCAGGAAACTATGGCTACACCTTC. Translation: CASSLVSGNYGYTF.

CDR3 nucleotides: TGTGCCAGCAGCCAAGGGACAGGGAACACCGGGGAGCTGTTTTTT. Translation gives CASSQGTGNTGELFF. The genes are TRBV7-8 and TRBJ2-2, with 8 bases fitting TRBD1. V was clipped by 5 bases and J by 1 base; unmatched bases: 3. The germline gives CDR1 SGHVS, CDR2 FQNEAQ. The CDR3 is 15 amino acids.

The rearrangement uses TRBV5-1 and TRBJ2-1; no clear D gene. The CDR3 is 15 amino acids. Trimming pared 1 base from V and 1 base from J, leaving 9 bases between. Germline loops: CDR1 SGHRS, CDR2 YFSETQ. The CDR3 region has the DNA TGCGCCAGCAGCTTGCTTGGCACTTCCTACAATGAGCAGTTCTTC. Protein product: CASSLLGTSYNEQFF.

The J gene is TRBJ2-1, the V gene TRBV2, with D unclear. Germline V CDR1 and CDR2: SNHLY, FYNNEI. This CDR3 contains 14 residues. V was clipped by 0 bases and J by 10 bases, with 13 bases between them. DNA for the CDR3: TGTGCCAGCAGTGAAGCGCCCATAGGGCAGGAGCAGTTCTTC. Translated, it gives CASSEAPIGQEQFF. Supplemented by reference TRBV2 and TRBJ2-1, the full variable domain reads EPEVTQTPSHQVTQMGQEVILRCVPISNHLYFYWYRQILGQKVEFLVSFYNNEISEKSEIFDDQFSVERPDGSNFTLKIRSTKLEDSAMYFCASSEAPIGQEQFFGPGTRLTVL.

The V call is TRBV20-1, the J call TRBJ2-7; 7 bases line up with TRBD1. The CDR3 runs 11 residues. The germline V gene has CDR1 DFQATT and CDR2 SNEGSKA (reference sequence). The ends lost 6 bases at V and 4 bases at J; junction bases unmatched: 3. CDR3 in amino acids: CSALQGYEQYF. For the CDR3, the DNA is TGCAGTGCCCTACAGGGGTACGAGCAGTACTTC.

V gene TRBV7-9 combines with J gene TRBJ2-6, with D possibly TRBD1 on 5 matching bases. CDR3 size: 15 residues. Germline V gene lookup returns CDR1 SEHNR and CDR2 FQNEAQ (reference sequence). Trimming cost V 5 bases and J 3 bases, with 11 bases left between them. CDR3 in DNA: TGTGCCAGCAGCCCCCAGGGTGTTGGGGCCAACGTCCTGACTTTC. Amino acid sequence: CASSPQGVGANVLTF.

This clonotype was seen a single time. This rearrangement joins TRBV15 to TRBJ2-7; 8 nucleotides match TRBD2. This CDR3 contains 15 residues. The germline CDR1 and CDR2 sequences are LNHNV and YYDKDF (reference sequence). V lost 5 bases, J lost 4 bases, and 10 bases stayed unmatched. In nucleotides, the CDR3 is TGTGCCACCAGCCCCCGGGAGGGCCCTCAGTACGAGCAGTACTTC. Amino acids: CATSPREGPQYEQYF.

The gene calls are TRBV30 and TRBJ1-1, with D perhaps TRBD1 (5 bases). Germline V gene data show CDR1 as GTSNPN and CDR2 as SVGIG (reference sequence). The CDR3 contains 15 residues. Between the trimmed V and J ends, which lost 4 bases and 3 bases, there was a span of 18 bases. The chain's CDR3 is CAWKIPVWTYTEAFF. CDR3 in DNA: TGTGCCTGGAAAATCCCCGTCTGGACATACACTGAAGCTTTCTTT.

V is TRBV28 and J is TRBJ2-3, with TRBD2 identical over 9 bases. The CDR3 has 14 residues. Per germline, CDR1 MDHEN and CDR2 SYDVKM. The ends lost 3 bases at V and 3 bases at J; junction bases unmatched: 1. CDR3 residues: CASSFSGRTDTQYF. CDR3 nucleotides: TGTGCCAGCAGTTTTAGCGGGAGAACAGATACGCAGTATTTT. The full variable domain, its missing parts supplied by reference TRBV28 and TRBJ2-3, is DVKVTQSSRYLVKRTGEKVFLECVQDMDHENMFWYRQDPGLGLRLIYFSYDVKMKEKGDIPEGYSVSREKKERFSLILESASTNQTSMYLCASSFSGRTDTQYFGPGTRLTVL.

V and J are TRBV4-1 and TRBJ1-5; D gene unclear. CDR3 size: 12 residues. Germline values: CDR1 MGHRA, CDR2 YSYEKL. V was shortened by 1 base and J by 4 bases, with 2 bases between the two germline ends. The CDR3: CASSQGNQPQHF. The CDR3 DNA reads TGCGCCAGCAGCCAAGGGAATCAGCCCCAGCATTTT.

This clonotype has just a few counts. This chain connects TRBV12-3 or TRBV12-4 to TRBJ1-1; D uncertain. The CDR3 covers 12 residues. Trimming took off 4 bases at V and 4 bases at J, with 7 bases between the two ends. In DNA form, the CDR3 reads TGTGCCAGCAGTTATGGGTCCACTGAAGCTTTCTTT. Translated: CASSYGSTEAFF.

CDR3 residues: CAWGFALSSYNEQFF. CDR3 sequence (DNA): TGTGCCTGGGGCTTTGCCCTATCCTCCTACAATGAGCAGTTCTTC. The V and J genes are TRBV30 and TRBJ2-1; D gene uncertain. Germline V gene sequence: CDR1 GTSNPN, CDR2 SVGIG (reference sequence). CDR3 length equals 15 residues. V was shortened by 5 bases and J by 0 bases, with 14 bases between the two germline ends.

The chain combines TRBV20-1 with TRBJ1-5; D may be TRBD1 (5 bases). V lost 5 bases and J 7 bases, leaving 12 bases between the germline ends. The CDR3 spans 12 residues. The V gene's germline CDR1 is DFQATT and CDR2 SNEGSKA (reference sequence). The CDR3 region is CSACREDQPQHF. The CDR3 coding sequence is TGCAGTGCTTGCAGGGAAGACCAGCCCCAGCATTTT.

The chain links TRBV5-4 to TRBJ2-7; TRBD2 matches 10 bases. V dropped 2 bases and J dropped 9; count of bases not matched to a gene: 2. In germline, CDR1 is SGHNT, CDR2 YYREEE (reference sequence). The CDR3 is made up of 12 amino acids. The CDR3: CASSFLAGVQYF. CDR3 nucleotide sequence: TGTGCCAGCAGCTTTCTAGCGGGAGTGCAGTACTTC. Combining the CDR3 with reference TRBV5-4 and TRBJ2-7 gives the whole variable domain ETGVTQSPTHLIKTRGQQVTLRCSSQSGHNTVSWYQQALGQGPQFIFQYYREEENGRGNFPPRFSGLQFPNYSSELNVNALELDDSALYLCASSFLAGVQYFGPGTRLTVT.

This rearrangement joins TRBV12-3 or TRBV12-4 to TRBJ2-7; D possibly corresponds to TRBD2 (6 bases). The CDR3 covers 14 residues. The ends were cut back, 5 bases at V and 0 bases at J, with 11 bases in the middle. CDR3 bases: TGTGCCAGCAGTGGGGAGGTGAGCTCCTACGAGCAGTACTTC. Its protein product is CASSGEVSSYEQYF.

This sequence joins TRBV7-8 and TRBJ2-5; D unresolved. Germline lookup yields CDR1 SGHVS and CDR2 FQNEAQ. This CDR3 comprises 15 residues. Trimming took 2 bases from V and 0 from J, leaving 10 bases between them. The CDR3 reads CASSLILRYQETQYF. The CDR3 DNA follows: TGTGCCAGCAGCTTAATCCTGAGGTACCAAGAGACCCAGTACTTC. The whole variable domain, filled in from reference TRBV7-8 and TRBJ2-5, reads GAGVSQSPRYKVAKRGQDVALRCDPISGHVSLFWYQQALGQGPEFLTYFQNEAQLDKSGLPSDRFFAERPEGSVSTLKIQRTQQEDSAVYLCASSLILRYQETQYFGPGTRLLVL.

This chain joins TRBV15 and TRBJ2-1; 7 bases line up with TRBD2. The length of the CDR3 is 13 residues. V was clipped by 3 bases and J by 6 bases; unmatched bases: 2. CDR1 and CDR2 from the germline V gene are LNHNV and YYDKDF (reference sequence). CDR3 in amino acids: CATSSGRLNEQFF. The DNA of the CDR3 is TGTGCCACCAGCAGCGGGAGGCTCAATGAGCAGTTCTTC. The variable domain in full, with the rest retrieved from reference TRBV15 and TRBJ2-1, is DAMVIQNPRYQVTQFGKPVTLSCSQTLNHNVMYWYQQKSSQAPKLLFHYYDKDFNNEADTPDNFQSRRPNTSFCFLDIRSPGLGDTAMYLCATSSGRLNEQFFGPGTRLTVL.

CDR3 DNA: TGTGCCAGCAGCGTAGGGGATCGTCAAGAGACCCAGTACTTC. This codes for CASSVGDRQETQYF. The chain carries TRBV9 and TRBJ2-5; D is uncertain. V was trimmed by 0 bases and J by 2 bases, leaving 8 bases between them. The CDR3 has 14 residues. The germline CDR1 and CDR2 sequences are SGDLS and YYNGEE.